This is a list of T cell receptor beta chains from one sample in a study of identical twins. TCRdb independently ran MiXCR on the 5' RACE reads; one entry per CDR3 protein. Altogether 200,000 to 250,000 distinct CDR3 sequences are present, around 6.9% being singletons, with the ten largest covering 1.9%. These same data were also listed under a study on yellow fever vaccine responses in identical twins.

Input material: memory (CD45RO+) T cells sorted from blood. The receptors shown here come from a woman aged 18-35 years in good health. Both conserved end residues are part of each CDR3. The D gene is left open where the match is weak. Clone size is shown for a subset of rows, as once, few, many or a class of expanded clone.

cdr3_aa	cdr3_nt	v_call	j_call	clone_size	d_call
CASSYQLAGLGSYEQYF	TGTGCCAGCAGCTATCAATTAGCGGGACTCGGGTCCTACGAGCAGTACTTC	TRBV27	TRBJ2-7	.	TRBD2
CAITPGQFNTGELFF	TGTGCCATCACTCCCGGACAGTTCAACACCGGGGAGCTGTTTTTT	TRBV10-3	TRBJ2-2	many	.
CSVEREAGGYAEQYF	TGCAGCGTTGAACGTGAAGCGGGAGGCTACGCCGAGCAGTACTTC	TRBV29-1	TRBJ2-7	many	TRBD2
CASSSWAGTSGSIYNEQFF	TGTGCCAGCAGCTCATGGGCCGGGACTAGCGGGAGTATTTACAATGAGCAGTTCTTC	TRBV11-2	TRBJ2-1	many	TRBD2
CASSLTTSNYGYTF	TGTGCCAGCAGCTTAACGACAAGCAACTATGGCTACACCTTC	TRBV7-2	TRBJ1-2	few	.
CASSLDVGELFF	TGTGCCAGCAGCTTAGATGTCGGGGAGCTGTTTTTT	TRBV11-3	TRBJ2-2	few	.
CASRKPGQRDTGELFF	TGTGCCAGCAGAAAACCGGGACAGCGGGACACCGGGGAGCTGTTTTTT	TRBV7-2	TRBJ2-2	many	.
CASTRTSGGQYEQYF	TGCGCCAGCACTCGGACTAGCGGGGGGCAGTACGAGCAGTACTTC	TRBV10-2	TRBJ2-7	.	TRBD2
CASSLQGGRNEQFF	TGTGCCAGCAGTTTACAAGGGGGGAGAAATGAGCAGTTCTTC	TRBV12-3/TRBV12-4	TRBJ2-1	.	.
CASSPIGGSGKNIQYF	TGTGCCAGCAGCCCCATTGGAGGTAGTGGCAAAAACATTCAGTACTTC	TRBV3-1	TRBJ2-4	few	.
CASSRPGLEFNNEQFF	TGTGCCAGCAGCCGCCCGGGACTAGAATTCAACAATGAGCAGTTCTTC	TRBV27	TRBJ2-1	few	TRBD2
CATSRDWKGGHGYTF	TGTGCCACCAGCAGAGATTGGAAAGGGGGCCATGGCTACACCTTC	TRBV15	TRBJ1-2	many	TRBD1
CASSQGGNSYEQYF	TGTGCCAGCAGCCAAGGCGGGAACTCCTACGAGCAGTACTTC	TRBV3-1	TRBJ2-7	many	.
CASSALAGDYNEQFF	TGTGCCAGCAGTGCCCTAGCGGGAGACTACAATGAGCAGTTCTTC	TRBV25-1	TRBJ2-1	.	TRBD2
CASSPLGGGNQPQHF	TGTGCCAGCAGCCCCCTTGGAGGGGGCAATCAGCCCCAGCATTTT	TRBV7-8	TRBJ1-5	many	.
CATSFGQLHTGELFF	TGTGCCACCAGCTTTGGACAGCTTCACACCGGGGAGCTGTTTTTT	TRBV15	TRBJ2-2	many	.
CASSSDRGETGELFF	TGTGCCAGCAGCTCAGACAGGGGTGAAACCGGGGAGCTGTTTTTT	TRBV7-2	TRBJ2-2	once	TRBD1
CATSDRGTYLQTQYF	TGTGCCACCAGTGACCGTGGGACCTACCTGCAGACCCAGTACTTC	TRBV24-1	TRBJ2-5	many	.
CATSPGTRGTQETQYF	TGTGCCACTTCCCCCGGGACAAGGGGCACTCAAGAGACCCAGTACTTC	TRBV6-2/TRBV6-3	TRBJ2-5	few	.
CASSPGPHDTGELFF	TGTGCCAGCAGTCCGGGACCCCATGACACCGGGGAGCTGTTTTTT	TRBV25-1	TRBJ2-2	few	.
CASSLTGKGYTF	TGTGCCAGCAGCTTAACAGGCAAAGGCTACACCTTC	TRBV5-5	TRBJ1-2	many	.
CASSQLGDYGYTF	TGTGCCAGCAGCCAGCTAGGGGACTATGGCTACACCTTC	TRBV3-1	TRBJ1-2	many	.
CSAKAGAYEQYF	TGCAGTGCTAAAGCAGGGGCCTACGAGCAGTACTTC	TRBV20-1	TRBJ2-7	many	.
CASSPDRGGYEQYF	TGTGCCAGCTCACCGGACAGGGGAGGCTACGAGCAGTACTTC	TRBV18	TRBJ2-7	few	TRBD1
CASSQVTSNNEQFF	TGTGCCAGCAGCCAAGTTACTAGTAACAACGAGCAGTTCTTC	TRBV4-2	TRBJ2-1	.	.
CAISESAGGPEETQYF	TGTGCCATCAGTGAATCAGCGGGGGGGCCCGAGGAGACCCAGTACTTC	TRBV10-3	TRBJ2-5	many	TRBD2
CASSLRGAGNSHEQFF	TGTGCCAGCAGTTTAAGGGGAGCGGGAAATTCCCACGAGCAGTTCTTC	TRBV28	TRBJ2-1	.	TRBD2
CASSDKDTDTQYF	TGTGCCAGCAGTGATAAGGACACAGATACGCAGTATTTT	TRBV6-4	TRBJ2-3	few	.
CATSDSTGQNSPLHF	TGTGCCACCAGTGATTCGACAGGTCAGAATTCACCCCTCCACTTT	TRBV24-1	TRBJ1-6	many	.
CASSLAHSSGANVLTF	TGTGCCAGCAGCTTGGCTCACTCCTCTGGGGCCAACGTCCTGACTTTC	TRBV5-4	TRBJ2-6	few	.
CASSLRRDAAYEQYF	TGTGCCAGCAGCTTAAGGCGGGATGCCGCCTACGAGCAGTACTTC	TRBV7-9	TRBJ2-7	few	.
CASSPRVGANSPLHF	TGTGCCAGCAGCCCCCGGGTGGGGGCTAATTCACCCCTCCACTTT	TRBV7-2	TRBJ1-6	.	.
CSASNRFSGSYEQYF	TGCAGTGCTAGTAACAGGTTCTCCGGCTCCTACGAGCAGTACTTC	TRBV20-1	TRBJ2-7	few	.
CTLGTSGNLETQYF	TGCACCTTAGGAACTAGCGGGAATCTGGAGACCCAGTACTTC	TRBV29-1	TRBJ2-5	many	TRBD2
CAISSGKGNEQFF	TGTGCCATCTCCAGCGGGAAGGGTAATGAGCAGTTCTTC	TRBV10-3	TRBJ2-1	many	TRBD2
CASSEASGEPNEFF	TGTGCCAGCAGTGAGGCTAGCGGGGAGCCGAACGAGTTCTTC	TRBV2	TRBJ2-1	.	TRBD2